The rows below give T cell receptor beta chains drawn from one sample of a study of blood T cell repertoires in COVID-19. TCRdb keeps only in-frame clones here, not all; method: immunoSEQ multiplex PCR. The table records about 320,000 clones, roughly nine tenths of them present only once. The sample comprised PBMCs or T cells enriched from blood (not recorded which). The origin of the receptors is a man between 60 and 70 years old who had recovered from COVID-19. The CDR3 runs from the conserved cysteine through the conserved F or W. The D gene is left open where the match is weak. Size is stated for part of the rows, as once, few or many counts, or as a class when the clone is expanded.

TRBV24-1,TRBD2,TRBJ2-5,-,TGTGCCACCAGTGATCCAGGACTAGCGGGAGAAGAGACCCAGTACTTC,CATSDPGLAGEETQYF
TRBV7-9,-,TRBJ1-1,once,TGTGCCAGCAGCCAAGGACAGCAGAACACTGAAGCTTTCTTT,CASSQGQQNTEAFF
TRBV28,-,TRBJ2-1,-,TGTGCCAGCACCGTCCCGGGGGAGGGGGTGCAGTTCTTC,CASTVPGEGVQFF
TRBV4-1,-,TRBJ2-1,-,TGCGCCAGCAGCCAAGAACAGGCGGGAACACCCCGCTCGCAGTTCTTC,CASSQEQAGTPRSQFF
TRBV19,-,TRBJ1-1,few,TGTGCCAGTAGTATGAGCCAGGGGACACTCACTGAAGCTTTCTTT,CASSMSQGTLTEAFF
TRBV5-1,TRBD1,TRBJ1-1,few,TGCGCCAGCAGCCAAGGGACAGCGAACACTGAAGCTTTCTTT,CASSQGTANTEAFF
TRBV11-1,TRBD1,TRBJ2-2,once,TGTGCCAGCAGCTTAGCGGGGGACAGTAACACCGGGGAGCTGTTTTTT,CASSLAGDSNTGELFF
TRBV7-9,-,TRBJ2-2,-,TGTGCCAGCAGCTTAACTGTTAACACCGGGGAGCTGTTTTTT,CASSLTVNTGELFF
TRBV28,-,TRBJ2-7,-,TGTGCCAGCAGTTTATTTGGGGCGGGAATTTGGGCGAGCGAGCAGTACTTC,CASSLFGAGIWASEQYF
TRBV24-1,-,TRBJ2-5,-,TGTGCCACCAGTGATTCGAAGGGGGGGGAGACCCAGTACTTC,CATSDSKGGETQYF
TRBV6-7,-,TRBJ1-6,-,TGTGCCAGCACGGCTGCCCGGCGGGATTCACCCCTCCACTTT,CASTAARRDSPLHF
TRBV7-8,TRBD2,TRBJ2-2,-,TGTGCCAGCAGCCCGAAGGCCCGGGAGGCCGTGGTCACCGGGGAGCTGTTTTTT,CASSPKAREAVVTGELFF
TRBV18,TRBD1,TRBJ2-7,-,TGTGCCAGCTCACCTCCGACAGGGGATTACTACGAGCAGTACTTC,CASSPPTGDYYEQYF
TRBV24-1,TRBD1,TRBJ1-1,-,TGTGCCACCAGTGATGAAACCGGGACAGGGAACACTGAAGCTTTCTTT,CATSDETGTGNTEAFF
TRBV5-1,-,TRBJ2-6,-,TGCGCCAGCAGCTTTTCTGTTTCTGGGGCCAACGTCCTGACTTTC,CASSFSVSGANVLTF
TRBV19,TRBD2,TRBJ2-1,-,TGTGCCAGTACGCCCGGGACTAGCGGGAGGAATGAGCAGTTCTTC,CASTPGTSGRNEQFF
TRBV6-1,TRBD2,TRBJ2-5,few,TGTGCCAGCAGTGAACCGGGACTAGCGGGAGGGAGAGAGACCCAGTACTTC,CASSEPGLAGGRETQYF
TRBV5-5,TRBD1,TRBJ2-3,-,TGTGCCAGCAGCGTGGACAGGGACGATCTGTATTTT,CASSVDRDDLYF
TRBV10-2,-,TRBJ2-1,-,TGCGCCAGCAGTGACCACGCCAGGGGTGGCAATGAGCAGTTCTTC,CASSDHARGGNEQFF
TRBV28,-,TRBJ2-2,once,TGTGCCAGCATGAGTTGGTCCGACACCGGGGAGCTGTTTTTT,CASMSWSDTGELFF
TRBV9,-,TRBJ2-7,-,TGTGCCAGCAGCGTAAGAGCGGACCTATCCGAGCAGTACTTC,CASSVRADLSEQYF
TRBV7-9,TRBD2,TRBJ2-4,-,TGTGCCAGCAGCTCCATAGCGGGATGGCACATTCAGTACTTC,CASSSIAGWHIQYF
TRBV5-1,TRBD1,TRBJ2-1,once,TGCGCCAGCAGTTCGACGGAGCCAGGGGGCCTTCGGCGCTCCTACAATGAGCAGTTCTTC,CASSSTEPGGLRRSYNEQFF
TRBV4-1,-,TRBJ1-4,-,TGCGCCAGCAGCCGGACAGCCACCGCAACTAATGAAAAACTGTTTTTT,CASSRTATATNEKLFF
TRBV3-1/TRBV3-2,-,TRBJ1-1,-,TGTGCCAGCAGCCGACGAAACAGGCTTATGAACACTGAAGCTTTCTTT,CASSRRNRLMNTEAFF
TRBV24-1,-,TRBJ2-6,-,TGTGCCACCAGTGATCCGCGGAGCCCCTCTGGGGCCAACGTCCTGACTTTC,CATSDPRSPSGANVLTF
TRBV28,-,TRBJ2-7,few,TGTGCCAGCCGACAGCTCTCCTACGAGCAGTACTTC,CASRQLSYEQYF
TRBV7-2,-,TRBJ1-2,-,TGTGCCAGCAGCTTATTGGGGCAGAACTATGGCTACACCTTC,CASSLLGQNYGYTF
TRBV6-5,TRBD1,TRBJ2-7,-,TGTGCCAGCAGGAGGGCGACAGGGGATAGGAACGAGCAGTACTTC,CASRRATGDRNEQYF
TRBV28,-,TRBJ1-1,-,TGTGCCAGCAGCCTTGTGGGGAGCACTGAAGCTTTCTTT,CASSLVGSTEAFF
TRBV7-9,-,TRBJ1-4,-,TGTGCCAGCAGCTTAGGGGCAGCAACTAATGAAAAACTGTTTTTT,CASSLGAATNEKLFF
TRBV28,TRBD1,TRBJ1-2,-,TGTGCCAGCCGACGAATTCAGGGGGCTAACTATGGCTACACCTTC,CASRRIQGANYGYTF
TRBV2,TRBD1,TRBJ1-1,-,TGTGCCAGCAACCGGGACAGGTTGAACACTGAAGCTTTCTTT,CASNRDRLNTEAFF
TRBV18,TRBD1,TRBJ2-5,-,TGTGCCAGCTCACCACCGACAGGGGGCGACGCGGGTACCCAGTACTTC,CASSPPTGGDAGTQYF
TRBV24-1,TRBD2,TRBJ2-1,-,TGTGCCACCAGTGATTCTCTAGCGGGAGCTTACAATGAGCAGTTCTTC,CATSDSLAGAYNEQFF
TRBV4-1,TRBD2,TRBJ2-6,-,TGCGCCAGCAGCCAGGGGGGGACTGGGGCCAACGTCCTGACTTTC,CASSQGGTGANVLTF
TRBV29-1,TRBD1,TRBJ1-2,-,TGCAGCGTTGTGGGACAGGGGAATGGCTACACCTTC,CSVVGQGNGYTF
TRBV5-1,-,TRBJ2-3,-,TGCGCCAGCAGCACCTCTCGGGGGAGCGCAGATACGCAGTATTTT,CASSTSRGSADTQYF
TRBV14,TRBD2,TRBJ2-3,-,TGTGCCAGCAGCCAAGATCGGGTAGCGGGCGACACAGATACGCAGTATTTT,CASSQDRVAGDTDTQYF
TRBV7-2,-,TRBJ2-7,-,TGTGCCAGCAGCTTAGGTCTGGTAGGGGCTAGCGTATCCTACGAGCAGTACTTC,CASSLGLVGASVSYEQYF
TRBV6-5,-,TRBJ1-2,-,TGTGCCAGCAGTAGGGGGACTAACTATGGCTACACCTTC,CASSRGTNYGYTF
TRBV4-1,-,TRBJ2-2,-,TGCGCCAGCAGCCAGACTAGATTTACCGGGGAGCTGTTTTTT,CASSQTRFTGELFF
TRBV21-1,-,TRBJ2-7,-,TGTGCCAGCAGCAATTATTCGTGGGGAGGGCCTAACGAGCAGTACTTC,CASSNYSWGGPNEQYF
TRBV2,-,TRBJ2-7,-,TGTGCCAGCAGGGAGCGGGCGGGCTCCCACGAGCAGTACTTC,CASRERAGSHEQYF
TRBV7-3,-,TRBJ2-3,-,TGTGCCAGCAGCAAGAACACCGTGGCTAGCACAGATACGCAGTATTTT,CASSKNTVASTDTQYF
TRBV28,-,TRBJ2-3,-,TGTGCCAGCAGTTTGATAGGGAGGCCAGATACGCAGTATTTT,CASSLIGRPDTQYF
TRBV9,-,TRBJ2-7,-,TGTGCCAGCAGCGTGTCCCCAGGGGCCTACTACGAGCAGTACTTC,CASSVSPGAYYEQYF
TRBV24-1,TRBD2,TRBJ2-2,once,TGTGCCACCAGTGATCCCACGGGGGGGGAGGACACCGGGGAGCTGTTTTTT,CATSDPTGGEDTGELFF
TRBV10-1,-,TRBJ1-6,-,TGCGCCAGCAGTGCCAGGACAGAGGGGTCACCCCTCCACTTT,CASSARTEGSPLHF
TRBV10-3,TRBD1,TRBJ2-7,-,TGTGCCATCAGTGGGACAGGGGGTTACTACGAGCAGTACTTC,CAISGTGGYYEQYF
TRBV5-4,-,TRBJ2-2,-,TGTGCCAGCAGCCCGGGACAGAACACCGGGGAGCTGTTTTTT,CASSPGQNTGELFF
TRBV11-2,-,TRBJ2-7,-,TGTGCCAGCAGCCGCTCCTACGAGCAGTACTTC,CASSRSYEQYF
TRBV19,-,TRBJ2-1,-,TGTGCCAGTAGTCCCCGACAGGGGAGACTAGCGGTTCTCTCCTACAATGAGCAGTTCTTC,CASSPRQGRLAVLSYNEQFF
TRBV10-3,TRBD2,TRBJ2-1,once,TGTGCCATCGGCCCGGGACTAGCGGGGGATAGCTCCTACAATGAGCAGTTCTTC,CAIGPGLAGDSSYNEQFF
TRBV7-9,-,TRBJ1-3,-,TGTGCCAGCAGCTTGCTGGGAGCTGGAAACACCATATATTTT,CASSLLGAGNTIYF
TRBV28,TRBD1,TRBJ1-3,few,TGTGCCAGCAGTTTGTACGACAGGGAGGGAAACACCATATATTTT,CASSLYDREGNTIYF
TRBV10-3,TRBD1,TRBJ1-3,-,TGTGCCATCAGTGAGTCGACAGGGGGCTACACCATATATTTT,CAISESTGGYTIYF